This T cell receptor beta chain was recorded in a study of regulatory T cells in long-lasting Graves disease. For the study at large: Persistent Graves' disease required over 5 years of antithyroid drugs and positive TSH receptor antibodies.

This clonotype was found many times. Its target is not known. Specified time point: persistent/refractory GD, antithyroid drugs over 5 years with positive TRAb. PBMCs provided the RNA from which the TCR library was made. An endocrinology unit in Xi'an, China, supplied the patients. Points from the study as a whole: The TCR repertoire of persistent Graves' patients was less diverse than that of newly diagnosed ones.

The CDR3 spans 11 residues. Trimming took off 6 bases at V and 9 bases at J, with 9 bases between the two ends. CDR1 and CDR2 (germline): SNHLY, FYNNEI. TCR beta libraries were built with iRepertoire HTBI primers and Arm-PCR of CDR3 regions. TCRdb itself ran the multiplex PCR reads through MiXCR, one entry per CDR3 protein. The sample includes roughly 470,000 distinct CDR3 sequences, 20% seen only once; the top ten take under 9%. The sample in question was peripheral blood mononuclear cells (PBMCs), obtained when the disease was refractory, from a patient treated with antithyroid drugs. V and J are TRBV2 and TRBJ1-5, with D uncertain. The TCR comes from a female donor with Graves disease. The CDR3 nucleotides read TGTGCCAGCAGGACATCTGGGCCCCAGCATTTT. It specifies CASRTSGPQHF.